This T cell receptor (beta chain) was sequenced during a study of cytomegalovirus exposure and HLA in healthy donors. Study conclusions and caveats: Despite most TCR sequences being rare, some public TCRs occurred in many donors. Later analysis revealed greater clonal expansion in HLA-associated TCR beta chains than in equally common others. Several top significant clusters appeared, in a later analysis, to be linked to common viral pathogens. An analysis that was carried out later associated 15,000 to 20,000 TCR beta sequences with HLA alleles at 0.05 false discovery rate.

Regarding this clone: Its antigen is undetermined.

CDR1 is MDHEN and CDR2 is SYDVKM in the germline V gene. V was clipped by 6 bases and J by 1 base; unmatched bases: 11. The CDR3 has 16 residues. Primers included in the PCR were 60 Vbeta and 13 Jbeta primers. Using immunoSEQ multiplex PCR, the repertoire was profiled, and TCRdb retains in-frame clones only, with some absent. The data hold about 130,000 clones, with approximately 85% observed a single time. The gene calls are TRBV28 and TRBJ2-5; TRBD1 matches 7 bases. The sequence was obtained from a woman aged 25 to 39 in good health and CMV-seropositive. Specimen: PBMCs. The CDR3 DNA follows: TGTGCCAGCAGCCCCCGGACAGGTTTCCTCCAAGAGACCCAGTACTTC. As protein: CASSPRTGFLQETQYF.